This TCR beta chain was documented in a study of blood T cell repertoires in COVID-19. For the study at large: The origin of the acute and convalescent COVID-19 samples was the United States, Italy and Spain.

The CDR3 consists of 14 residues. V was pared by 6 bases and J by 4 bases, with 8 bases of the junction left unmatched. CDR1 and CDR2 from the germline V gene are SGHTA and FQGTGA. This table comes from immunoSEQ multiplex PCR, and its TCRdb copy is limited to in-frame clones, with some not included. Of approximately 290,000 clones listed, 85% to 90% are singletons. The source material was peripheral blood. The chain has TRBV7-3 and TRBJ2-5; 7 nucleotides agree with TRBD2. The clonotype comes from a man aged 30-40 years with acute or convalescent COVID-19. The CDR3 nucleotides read TGTGCCAGCAGGTCTCTAGCGGAGGGAGAGACCCAGTACTTC. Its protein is CASRSLAEGETQYF.